Listed below are T cell receptor beta chains from one sample, sequenced in a study of CD8 T cells in ankylosing spondylitis. TCRdb ran MiXCR on the 5' RACE reads and lists one entry per CDR3 protein. Of 130,000 or so distinct CDR3 sequences in the sample, about 6.5% were seen once. Sequencing was carried out using blood, either unsorted or a sorted T cell fraction (not recorded which). The receptor source for this set is a male donor with ankylosing spondylitis or in good health (not recorded which). Each CDR3 is given with its conserved first and last residue. Each record gives: CDR3 length, V gene, D gene, J gene, clone size, CDR3 protein, CDR3 DNA. A D gene is named only where the DNA matches it firmly. Clone size is stated in some rows and not others, as once, few, many or a class when expanded.

>15|TRBV20-1|TRBD2|TRBJ2-7|many
CSARETSGRPYEQYF
TGCAGTGCTAGGGAGACTAGCGGGAGGCCCTACGAGCAGTACTTC
>15|TRBV29-1|NA|TRBJ2-3|NA
CSGCNDGPSTDTQYF
TGCAGCGGATGCAATGACGGCCCTAGCACAGATACGCAGTATTTT
>12|TRBV29-1|TRBD2|TRBJ2-5|many
CSGRLAEETQYF
TGCAGCGGCCGACTAGCGGAAGAGACCCAGTACTTC
>14|TRBV30|NA|TRBJ1-4|few
CAWSRRATNEKLFF
TGTGCCTGGAGTCGAAGGGCAACTAATGAAAAACTGTTTTTT
>12|TRBV7-8|NA|TRBJ2-7|many
CASSLAVPEQYF
TGTGCCAGCAGCTTAGCTGTACCGGAGCAGTACTTC
>17|TRBV3-1|TRBD2|TRBJ2-1|NA
CASTQDPGGGLYNEQFF
TGTGCCTCCACCCAAGATCCGGGCGGGGGGCTATACAATGAGCAGTTCTTC
>14|TRBV20-1|NA|TRBJ1-1|few
CSATRDPMLSEAFF
TGCAGTGCAACCCGGGACCCGATGTTATCTGAAGCTTTCTTT
>16|TRBV9|TRBD1|TRBJ1-5|many
CASSAGTGSFNQPQHF
TGTGCCAGCAGCGCCGGGACAGGCTCTTTCAATCAGCCCCAGCATTTT
>14|TRBV20-1|TRBD1|TRBJ2-1|many
CSKLGQGAVNEQFF
TGCAGTAAGCTCGGACAGGGGGCTGTCAATGAGCAGTTCTTC
>14|TRBV20-1|TRBD1|TRBJ2-4|few
CSARGGQGVNIQYF
TGCAGTGCTAGAGGAGGACAGGGGGTGAACATTCAGTACTTC
>16|TRBV6-4|NA|TRBJ1-5|many
CASSDRGTDSNQPQHF
TGTGCCAGCAGTGACAGGGGGACGGATAGCAATCAGCCCCAGCATTTT
>12|TRBV29-1|NA|TRBJ1-1|many
CTACMGDTEAFF
TGCACTGCTTGTATGGGGGACACTGAAGCTTTCTTT
>15|TRBV24-1|NA|TRBJ2-3|many
CATSDPSTSLHTQYF
TGTGCCACCAGTGACCCATCCACCTCTCTGCATACGCAGTATTTT
>13|TRBV20-1|TRBD2|TRBJ2-5|many
CSATLLAVETQYF
TGCAGTGCCACCCTACTAGCGGTAGAGACCCAGTACTTC
>12|TRBV20-1|TRBD1|TRBJ2-1|many
CSAGQGAFEQFF
TGCAGTGCTGGACAGGGGGCTTTTGAGCAGTTCTTC
>14|TRBV5-1|NA|TRBJ2-1|many
CASSATGTYNEQFF
TGCGCCAGCAGCGCCACAGGAACCTACAATGAGCAGTTCTTC
>14|TRBV20-1|NA|TRBJ2-7|many
CSASKGGRTYEQYF
TGCAGTGCTAGTAAGGGGGGACGAACCTACGAGCAGTACTTC
>14|TRBV20-1|NA|TRBJ2-7|many
CSARWDGADWEQYF
TGCAGTGCTCGATGGGACGGAGCGGATTGGGAGCAGTACTTC
>12|TRBV29-1|TRBD1|TRBJ2-1|many
CSAGQAYNEQFF
TGCAGCGCGGGACAGGCTTACAATGAGCAGTTCTTC
>15|TRBV2|TRBD2|TRBJ2-7|many
CATRVSSGSTYEQYF
TGTGCCACCAGAGTGTCGAGCGGGAGTACCTACGAGCAGTACTTC
>13|TRBV27|NA|TRBJ1-1|many
CASSLVRNTEAFF
TGTGCCAGCAGTTTAGTCAGGAACACTGAAGCTTTCTTT
>13|TRBV15|NA|TRBJ2-1|many
CATRDPPFNEQFF
TGTGCCACCAGGGACCCCCCATTCAATGAGCAGTTCTTC
>14|TRBV28|TRBD1|TRBJ1-2|many
CASKQSGTGGGYTF
TGTGCCAGCAAACAATCCGGGACAGGGGGTGGCTACACCTTC
>10|TRBV28|NA|TRBJ2-7|many
CASSSTEQYF
TGTGCCAGCAGCTCCACCGAGCAGTACTTC
>14|TRBV29-1|NA|TRBJ2-2|many
CSVGRQEDTGELFF
TGCAGCGTTGGTCGGCAGGAGGACACCGGGGAGCTGTTTTTT
>12|TRBV3-1|NA|TRBJ1-1|many
CASSQDVGGAFF
TGTGCCAGCAGCCAAGATGTCGGAGGAGCTTTCTTT
>16|TRBV7-8|TRBD2|TRBJ2-3|many
CASSRTSGPSTDTQYF
TGTGCCAGCAGCCGGACTAGCGGACCTAGCACAGATACGCAGTATTTT
>14|TRBV5-1|NA|TRBJ1-1|many
CASSLEPENTEAFF
TGCGCCAGCAGCCTGGAACCGGAGAACACTGAAGCTTTCTTT
>15|TRBV28|TRBD2|TRBJ2-7|many
CASSFAGGPVYEQYF
TGTGCCAGCAGTTTTGCGGGAGGGCCTGTCTACGAGCAGTACTTC
>14|TRBV28|NA|TRBJ2-7|many
CASSEQGRTYEQYF
TGTGCCAGCAGTGAGCAGGGGCGCACCTACGAGCAGTACTTC
>13|TRBV20-1|NA|TRBJ2-7|many
CSAYPSGAYEQYF
TGCAGTGCTTACCCCTCGGGTGCCTACGAGCAGTACTTC
>12|TRBV29-1|NA|TRBJ2-3|many
CSVFLNTDTQYF
TGCAGCGTTTTTCTGAACACAGATACGCAGTATTTT
>15|TRBV20-1|TRBD1|TRBJ2-3|NA
CSAPRDSSSTDTQYF
TGCAGTGCCCCCCGGGACAGCTCAAGCACAGATACGCAGTATTTT
>12|TRBV3-1|NA|TRBJ2-1|NA
CASSQPPGGQFF
TGTGCCAGCAGCCAACCTCCAGGAGGGCAGTTCTTC
>15|TRBV30|NA|TRBJ2-5|NA
CAWSVLPSPSETQYF
TGTGCCTGGAGTGTTCTTCCAAGCCCTTCGGAGACCCAGTACTTC
>14|TRBV5-1|TRBD2|TRBJ2-7|many
CASSFLAGKYEQYF
TGCGCCAGCAGCTTCCTAGCGGGGAAGTACGAGCAGTACTTC
>14|TRBV2|NA|TRBJ1-5|many
CASRMMSANQPQHF
TGTGCCAGCAGAATGATGTCAGCCAATCAGCCCCAGCATTTT
>14|TRBV19|TRBD2|TRBJ2-2|many
CASSISGGTGELFF
TGTGCCAGTAGTATATCGGGGGGAACCGGGGAGCTGTTTTTT
>18|TRBV12-3/TRBV12-4|TRBD2|TRBJ2-1|few
CASSGRTSGRVGYNEQFF
TGTGCCAGCAGTGGACGGACTAGCGGGAGGGTCGGTTACAATGAGCAGTTCTTC
>12|TRBV20-1|NA|TRBJ1-1|many
CSASDRYTEAFF
TGCAGTGCTAGTGACCGGTACACTGAAGCTTTCTTT
>16|TRBV7-7|NA|TRBJ2-1|many
CASSPWGGGSYNEQFF
TGTGCTAGCAGCCCCTGGGGAGGGGGTTCCTACAATGAGCAGTTCTTC
>18|TRBV6-5|TRBD1|TRBJ1-5|many
CASSYGGQGMRSNQPQHF
TGTGCCAGCAGTTACGGGGGACAGGGGATGAGAAGCAATCAGCCCCAGCATTTT
>14|TRBV28|NA|TRBJ1-2|many
CASRPPLTDYGYTF
TGTGCCAGCAGGCCCCCGCTGACCGACTATGGCTACACCTTC
>13|TRBV5-6|NA|TRBJ2-1|many
CASSFGTLDRQFF
TGTGCCAGCAGCTTCGGGACTCTCGATCGGCAGTTCTTC
>14|TRBV7-2|TRBD1|TRBJ2-1|many
CASLEGQGYHEQFF
TGTGCCAGCTTAGAGGGACAGGGTTATCATGAGCAGTTCTTC
>16|TRBV29-1|NA|TRBJ1-1|many
CSVEAVGRNMNTEAFF
TGCAGCGTTGAAGCTGTAGGACGGAACATGAACACTGAAGCTTTCTTT
>15|TRBV12-3/TRBV12-4|NA|TRBJ2-7|many
CASRRTPAFSYEQYF
TGTGCCAGCAGGCGGACACCTGCTTTCTCCTACGAGCAGTACTTC
>14|TRBV5-1|NA|TRBJ1-2|many
CASSFPSPGHGYTF
TGCGCCAGCAGCTTCCCTTCGCCGGGTCACGGCTACACCTTC
>14|TRBV20-1|NA|TRBJ1-2|many
CSARRQPHNYGYTF
TGCAGTGCTAGAAGACAGCCCCATAACTATGGCTACACCTTC
>17|TRBV7-6|TRBD1|TRBJ1-3|once
CASSPLGAGGFGNTIYF
TGTGCCAGCAGCCCTCTCGGGGCAGGGGGCTTTGGAAACACCATATATTTT
>16|TRBV20-1|TRBD2|TRBJ2-1|many
CSASGTSGRVYNEQFF
TGCAGTGCTAGCGGGACTAGCGGGAGAGTCTACAATGAGCAGTTCTTC
>14|TRBV12-3/TRBV12-4|NA|TRBJ2-7|many
CASSYEVSSYEQYF
TGTGCCAGCAGTTATGAAGTGAGCTCCTACGAGCAGTACTTC
>14|TRBV5-1|NA|TRBJ2-1|NA
CASSPPNSYNEQFF
TGCGCCAGCAGCCCCCCGAACTCCTACAATGAGCAGTTCTTC
>15|TRBV5-1|TRBD2|TRBJ2-1|many
CASSTGTSGTHEQFF
TGCGCCAGCAGCACCGGGACTAGCGGGACTCATGAGCAGTTCTTC
>14|TRBV5-1|TRBD1|TRBJ1-5|many
CASSPGTGVGPQHF
TGCGCCAGCAGCCCGGGGACAGGGGTTGGGCCCCAGCATTTT
>14|TRBV5-1|NA|TRBJ1-1|many
CASSRLTVNTEAFF
TGCGCCAGCAGCCGATTGACAGTGAACACTGAAGCTTTCTTT
>15|TRBV7-2|NA|TRBJ1-4|many
CASSPSRLGGEKLFF
TGTGCCAGCAGCCCCAGCCGGCTCGGAGGTGAAAAACTGTTTTTT